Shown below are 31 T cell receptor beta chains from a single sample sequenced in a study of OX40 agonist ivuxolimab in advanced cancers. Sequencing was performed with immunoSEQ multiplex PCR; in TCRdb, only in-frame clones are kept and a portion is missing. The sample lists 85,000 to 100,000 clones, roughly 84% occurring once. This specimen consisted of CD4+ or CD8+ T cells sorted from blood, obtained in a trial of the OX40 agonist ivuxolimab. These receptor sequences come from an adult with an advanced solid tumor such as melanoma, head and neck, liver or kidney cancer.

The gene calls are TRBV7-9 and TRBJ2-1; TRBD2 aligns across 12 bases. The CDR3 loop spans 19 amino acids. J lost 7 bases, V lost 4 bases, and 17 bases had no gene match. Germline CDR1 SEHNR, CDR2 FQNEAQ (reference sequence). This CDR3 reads CASSSLNASLAGGRNEQFF. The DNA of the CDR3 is TGTGCCAGCAGCTCCCTGAACGCCAGCCTAGCGGGAGGGCGGAATGAGCAGTTCTTC.

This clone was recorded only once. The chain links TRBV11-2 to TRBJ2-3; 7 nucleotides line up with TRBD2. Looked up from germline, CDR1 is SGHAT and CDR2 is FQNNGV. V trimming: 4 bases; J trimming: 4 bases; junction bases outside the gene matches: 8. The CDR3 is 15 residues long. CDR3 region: CASSSTSTRADTQYF. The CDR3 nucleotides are TGTGCCAGCAGCTCGACTAGCACTAGGGCAGATACGCAGTATTTT.

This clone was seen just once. CDR3 in amino acids: CASSPRQGAGDTQYF. DNA of the CDR3: TGTGCCAGCTCACCGAGGCAGGGGGCGGGTGATACGCAGTATTTT. The chain has TRBV18 and TRBJ2-3; 8 bases are a match to TRBD1. This CDR3 is 15 amino acids long. The V and J ends lost 3 bases and 6 bases, in that order; junction bases with no gene match: 8. Germline CDR1 is KGHSH and CDR2 is LQKENI.

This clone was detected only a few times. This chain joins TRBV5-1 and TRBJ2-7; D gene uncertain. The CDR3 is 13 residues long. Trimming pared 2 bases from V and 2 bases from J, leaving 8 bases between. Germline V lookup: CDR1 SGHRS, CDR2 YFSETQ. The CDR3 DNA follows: TGCGCCAGCAGCTTCGATCAAGCCTACGAGCAGTACTTC. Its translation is CASSFDQAYEQYF. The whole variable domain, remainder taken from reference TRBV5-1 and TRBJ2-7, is KAGVTQTPRYLIKTRGQQVTLSCSPISGHRSVSWYQQTPGQGLQFLFEYFSETQRNKGNFPGRFSGRQFSNSRSEMNVSTLELGDSALYLCASSFDQAYEQYFGPGTRLTVT.

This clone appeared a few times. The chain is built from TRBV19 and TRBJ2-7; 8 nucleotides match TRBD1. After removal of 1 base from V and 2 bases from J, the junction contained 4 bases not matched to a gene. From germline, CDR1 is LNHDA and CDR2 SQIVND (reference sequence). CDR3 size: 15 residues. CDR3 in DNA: TGTGCCAGTAGTATAGTCGCAGGGGGCACCTACGAGCAGTACTTC. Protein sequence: CASSIVAGGTYEQYF.

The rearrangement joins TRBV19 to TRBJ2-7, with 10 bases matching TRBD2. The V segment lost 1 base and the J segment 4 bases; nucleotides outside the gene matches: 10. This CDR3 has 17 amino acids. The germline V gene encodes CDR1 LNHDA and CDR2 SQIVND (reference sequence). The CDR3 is CASSIVGLAGAKYEQYF. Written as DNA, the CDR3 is TGTGCCAGTAGTATAGTAGGGCTAGCGGGAGCGAAATACGAGCAGTACTTC.

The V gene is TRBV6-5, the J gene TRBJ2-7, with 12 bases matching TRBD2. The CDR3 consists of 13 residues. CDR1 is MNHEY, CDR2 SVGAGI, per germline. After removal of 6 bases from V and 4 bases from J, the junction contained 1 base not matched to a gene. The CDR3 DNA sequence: TGTGCCAGCAGGGGGACTAGCGGGTACGAGCAGTACTTC. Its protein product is CASRGTSGYEQYF.

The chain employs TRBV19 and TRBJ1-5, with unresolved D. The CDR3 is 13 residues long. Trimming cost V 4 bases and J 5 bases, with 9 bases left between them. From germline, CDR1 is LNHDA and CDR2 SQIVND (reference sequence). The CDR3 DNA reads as TGTGCCAGTAGTAGAATGGGTGATCAGCCCCAGCATTTT. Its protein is CASSRMGDQPQHF.

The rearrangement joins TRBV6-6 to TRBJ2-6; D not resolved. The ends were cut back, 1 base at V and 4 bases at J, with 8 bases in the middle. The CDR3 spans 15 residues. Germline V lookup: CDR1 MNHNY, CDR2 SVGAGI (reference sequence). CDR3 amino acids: CASSYLSSGANVLTF. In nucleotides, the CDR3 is TGTGCCAGCAGTTACTTGAGTTCCGGGGCCAACGTCCTGACTTTC.

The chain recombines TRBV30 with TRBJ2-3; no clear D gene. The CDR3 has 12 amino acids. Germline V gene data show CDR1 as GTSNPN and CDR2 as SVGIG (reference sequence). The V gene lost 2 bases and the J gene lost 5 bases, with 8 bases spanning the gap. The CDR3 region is CAWSRQLDTQYF. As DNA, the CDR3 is TGTGCCTGGAGTAGGCAGTTAGATACGCAGTATTTT. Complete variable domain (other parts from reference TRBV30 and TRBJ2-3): SQTIHQWPATLVQPVGSPLSLECTVEGTSNPNLYWYRQAAGRGLQLLFYSVGIGQISSEVPQNLSASRPQDRQFILSSKKLLLSDSGFYLCAWSRQLDTQYFGPGTRLTVL.

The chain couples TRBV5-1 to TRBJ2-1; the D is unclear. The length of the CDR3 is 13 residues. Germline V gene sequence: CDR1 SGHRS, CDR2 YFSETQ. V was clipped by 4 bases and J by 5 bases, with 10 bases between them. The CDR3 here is CASSPSENNEQFF. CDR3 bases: TGCGCCAGCAGCCCGTCGGAAAACAATGAGCAGTTCTTC.

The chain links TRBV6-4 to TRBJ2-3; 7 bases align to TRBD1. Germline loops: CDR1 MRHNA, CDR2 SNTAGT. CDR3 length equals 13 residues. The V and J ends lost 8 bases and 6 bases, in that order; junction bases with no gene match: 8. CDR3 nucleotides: TGTGCCAGCTCTTTCATACAGGGGGATACGCAGTATTTT. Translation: CASSFIQGDTQYF.

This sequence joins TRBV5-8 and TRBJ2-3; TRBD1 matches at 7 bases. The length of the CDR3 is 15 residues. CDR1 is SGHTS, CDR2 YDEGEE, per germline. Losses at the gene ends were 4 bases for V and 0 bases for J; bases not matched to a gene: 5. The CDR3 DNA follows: TGTGCCAGCAGCCCGAGACAGGGCAGCACAGATACGCAGTATTTT. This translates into CASSPRQGSTDTQYF.

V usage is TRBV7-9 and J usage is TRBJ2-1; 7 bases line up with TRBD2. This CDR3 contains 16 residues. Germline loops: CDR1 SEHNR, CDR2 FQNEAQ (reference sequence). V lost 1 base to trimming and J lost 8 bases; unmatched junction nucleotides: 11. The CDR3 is CASSLGDRLAGDEQFF. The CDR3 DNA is TGTGCCAGCAGCTTAGGAGACAGACTAGCCGGGGATGAGCAGTTCTTC.

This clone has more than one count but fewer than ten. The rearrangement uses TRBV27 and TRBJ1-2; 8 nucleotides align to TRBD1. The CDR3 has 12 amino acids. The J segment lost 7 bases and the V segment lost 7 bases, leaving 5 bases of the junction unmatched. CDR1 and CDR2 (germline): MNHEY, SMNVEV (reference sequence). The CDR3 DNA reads TGTGCCAGCAAAACAGGGGGTGGTGGCTACACCTTC. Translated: CASKTGGGGYTF.

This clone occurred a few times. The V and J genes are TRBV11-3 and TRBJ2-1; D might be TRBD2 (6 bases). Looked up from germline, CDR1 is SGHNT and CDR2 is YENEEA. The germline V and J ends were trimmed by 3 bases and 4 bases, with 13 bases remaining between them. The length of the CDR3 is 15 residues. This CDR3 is CASSLGDSNYNEQFF. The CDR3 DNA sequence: TGTGCCAGCAGCTTGGGGGACTCTAATTACAATGAGCAGTTCTTC.

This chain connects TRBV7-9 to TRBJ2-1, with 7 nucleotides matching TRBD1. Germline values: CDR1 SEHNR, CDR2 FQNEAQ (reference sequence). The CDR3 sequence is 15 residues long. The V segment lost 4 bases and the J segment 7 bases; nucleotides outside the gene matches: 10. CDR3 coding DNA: TGTGCCAGCAGCTCCTTAACTCGACAGGGAAATGAGCAGTTCTTC. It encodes CASSSLTRQGNEQFF.

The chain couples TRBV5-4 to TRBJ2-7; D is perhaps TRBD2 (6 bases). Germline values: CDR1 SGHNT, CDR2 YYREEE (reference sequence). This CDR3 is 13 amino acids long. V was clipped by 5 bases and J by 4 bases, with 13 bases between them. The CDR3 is CASSWDSSYEQYF. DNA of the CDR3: TGTGCCAGCAGTTGGGACTCCTCTTACGAGCAGTACTTC.

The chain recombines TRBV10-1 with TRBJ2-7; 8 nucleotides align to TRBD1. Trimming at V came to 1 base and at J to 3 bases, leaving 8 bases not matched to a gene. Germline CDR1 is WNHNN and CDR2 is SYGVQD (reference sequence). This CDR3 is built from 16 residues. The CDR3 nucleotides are TGCGCCAGCAGTGAGTACCCACCCGGGACAGGCTACGAGCAGTACTTC. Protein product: CASSEYPPGTGYEQYF.

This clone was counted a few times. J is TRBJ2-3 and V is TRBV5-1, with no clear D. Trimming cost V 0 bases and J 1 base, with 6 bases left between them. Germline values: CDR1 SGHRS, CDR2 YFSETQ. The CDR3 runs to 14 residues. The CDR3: CASSLVRGTDTQYF. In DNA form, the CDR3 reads TGCGCCAGCAGCTTGGTAAGGGGCACAGATACGCAGTATTTT.

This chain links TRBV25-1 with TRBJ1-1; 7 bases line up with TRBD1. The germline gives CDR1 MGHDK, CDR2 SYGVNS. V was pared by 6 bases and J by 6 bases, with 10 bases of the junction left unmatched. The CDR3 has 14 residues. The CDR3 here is CASRFTGARAEAFF. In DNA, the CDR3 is TGTGCCAGCAGATTCACAGGGGCGCGCGCTGAAGCTTTCTTT.

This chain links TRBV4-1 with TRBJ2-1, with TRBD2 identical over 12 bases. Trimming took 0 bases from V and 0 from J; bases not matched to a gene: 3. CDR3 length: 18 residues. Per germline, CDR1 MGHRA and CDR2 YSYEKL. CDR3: CASSQEGLAGSSYNEQFF. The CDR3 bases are TGCGCCAGCAGCCAAGAAGGACTAGCGGGATCCTCCTACAATGAGCAGTTCTTC.

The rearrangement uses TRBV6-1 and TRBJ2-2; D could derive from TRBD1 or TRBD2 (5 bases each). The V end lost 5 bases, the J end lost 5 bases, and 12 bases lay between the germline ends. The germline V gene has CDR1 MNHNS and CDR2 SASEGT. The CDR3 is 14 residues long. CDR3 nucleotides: TGTGCCAGCAGTCTCCGGGGCCGGACCGGGGAGCTGTTTTTT. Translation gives CASSLRGRTGELFF.

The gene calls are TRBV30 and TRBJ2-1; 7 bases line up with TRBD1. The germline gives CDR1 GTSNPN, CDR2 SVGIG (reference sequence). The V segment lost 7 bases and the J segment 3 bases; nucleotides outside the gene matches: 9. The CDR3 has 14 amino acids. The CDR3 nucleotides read TGTGCCTCTAGACGGGACAGAGGCTACAATGAGCAGTTCTTC. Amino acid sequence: CASRRDRGYNEQFF.

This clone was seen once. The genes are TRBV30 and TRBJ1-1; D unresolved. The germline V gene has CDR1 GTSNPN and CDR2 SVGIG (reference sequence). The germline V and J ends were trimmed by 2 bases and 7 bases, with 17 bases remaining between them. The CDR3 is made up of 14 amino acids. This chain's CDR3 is CAWSPGDGYFEAFF. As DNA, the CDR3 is TGTGCCTGGAGTCCCGGAGACGGGTACTTTGAAGCTTTCTTT.

The CDR3 reads CASSFEGRTPQHF. In nucleotides, the CDR3 is TGTGCCAGCAGTTTTGAAGGGCGAACGCCCCAGCATTTT. J is TRBJ1-5 and V is TRBV28; unclear D gene. The CDR3 loop spans 13 amino acids. The germline gives CDR1 MDHEN, CDR2 SYDVKM. V was trimmed by 3 bases and J by 9 bases, leaving 12 bases between them.

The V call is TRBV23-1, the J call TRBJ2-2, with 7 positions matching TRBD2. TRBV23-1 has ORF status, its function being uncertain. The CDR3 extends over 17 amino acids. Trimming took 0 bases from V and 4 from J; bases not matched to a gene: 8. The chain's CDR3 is CASSQSFAGAATGELFF. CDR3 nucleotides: TGCGCCAGCAGTCAATCCTTTGCGGGAGCGGCCACCGGGGAGCTGTTTTTT.

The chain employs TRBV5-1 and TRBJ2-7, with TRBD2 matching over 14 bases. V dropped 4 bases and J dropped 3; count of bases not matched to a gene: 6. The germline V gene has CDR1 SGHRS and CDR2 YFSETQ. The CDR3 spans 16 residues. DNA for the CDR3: TGCGCCAGCAGCCAGGGACTAGCGGGAGTAATCTACGAGCAGTACTTC. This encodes CASSQGLAGVIYEQYF.

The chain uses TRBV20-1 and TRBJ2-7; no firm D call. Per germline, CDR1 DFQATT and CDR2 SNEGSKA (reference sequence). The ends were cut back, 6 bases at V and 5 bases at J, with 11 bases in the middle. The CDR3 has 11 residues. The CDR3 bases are TGCAGTGCGTACAGTTGGAACGAGCAGTACTTC. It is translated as CSAYSWNEQYF.

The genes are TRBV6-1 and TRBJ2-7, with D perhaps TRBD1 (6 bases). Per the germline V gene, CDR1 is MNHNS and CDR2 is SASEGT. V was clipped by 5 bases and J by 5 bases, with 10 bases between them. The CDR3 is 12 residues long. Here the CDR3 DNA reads TGTGCCAGCAGTCCACAGGGCCACGAGCAGTACTTC. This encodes CASSPQGHEQYF.

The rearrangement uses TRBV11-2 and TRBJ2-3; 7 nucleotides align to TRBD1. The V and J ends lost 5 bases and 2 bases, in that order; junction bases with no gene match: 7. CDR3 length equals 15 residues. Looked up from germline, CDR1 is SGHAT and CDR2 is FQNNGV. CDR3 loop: CASSPRQGNTDTQYF. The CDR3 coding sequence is TGTGCCAGCAGCCCAAGACAGGGCAACACAGATACGCAGTATTTT.